A single sample is the source of the 7 T cell receptor beta chains below, sequenced in a study of T cells in Graves' hyperthyroidism and ophthalmopathy. TCR beta CDR3 region amplification was performed from RNA transcripts. The HTBI set primed first-round TCR CDR3 RT-PCR. TCRdb reprocessed the multiplex PCR reads with MiXCR, giving one entry per CDR3 protein. This sample has about 360,000 distinct CDR3 sequences, with approximately 25% found just once. Input material: blood. The receptors here all came from a man aged 50 or older with Graves' hyperthyroidism.

On this clonotype: This may be a read error: a much more frequent sequence differs by one nucleotide. J is TRBJ2-7 and V is TRBV11-2; TRBD2 might be the D (5 bases). V dropped 3 bases and J dropped 2 bases, with 11 bases sitting between them. This CDR3 spans 14 amino acids. Germline V lookup: CDR1 SGHAT, CDR2 FQNNGV. Here the CDR3 reads CASSFVMEAYEQYF. The CDR3 coding sequence is TGTGCCAGCAGCTTCGTAATGGAGGCCTACGAGCAGTACTTC.

V is TRBV12-3 or TRBV12-4 and J is TRBJ2-2; no clear D. The CDR3 covers 15 residues. Trimming shortened V by 5 bases and J by 5 bases, and 15 bases separated the two germline ends. The CDR3 spells CASSPVAWGTGELFF. CDR3 DNA sequence: TGTGCCAGCAGTCCTGTCGCGTGGGGAACCGGGGAGCTGTTTTTT.

This clonotype was seen a handful of times. The CDR3 bases are TGTGCCAGCACCGGGACAGGGGGTGCCGGGGAGCTGTTTTTT. Translating it yields CASTGTGGAGELFF. J is TRBJ2-2 and V is TRBV6-1, with 11 nucleotides matching TRBD1. The J segment lost 6 bases and the V segment lost 7 bases, leaving 4 bases of the junction unmatched. The length of the CDR3 is 14 residues. In germline, CDR1 is MNHNS, CDR2 SASEGT.

This clonotype was recorded many times. This chain links TRBV7-9 with TRBJ2-5, with 10 bases that match TRBD2. Trimming cost V 7 bases and J 3 bases; bases outside gene matches: 8. The CDR3 is 15 amino acids. CDR1 and CDR2 from the germline V gene are SEHNR and FQNEAQ (reference sequence). CDR3 protein: CASTTGTSVKETQYF. CDR3 in DNA: TGTGCCAGCACGACCGGGACTAGCGTCAAAGAGACCCAGTACTTC.

V gene TRBV6-5 combines with J gene TRBJ1-4; D perhaps matches TRBD1 (6 bases). Germline V gene sequence: CDR1 MNHEY, CDR2 SVGAGI. The CDR3 spans 15 residues. With 3 bases removed from V and 4 bases from J, the gap between germline ends came to 12 bases. Here the CDR3 DNA reads TGTGCCAGCAGTTATTACAGGGCGGGTAATGAAAAACTGTTTTTT. Its translation: CASSYYRAGNEKLFF.

The chain recombines TRBV11-2 with TRBJ2-5; D gene uncertain. The CDR3 is 14 residues long. Germline V lookup: CDR1 SGHAT, CDR2 FQNNGV. With 7 bases removed from V and 1 base from J, the gap between germline ends came to 13 bases. DNA for the CDR3: TGTGCCAGCACCTTCGTGGCCACCCAAGAGACCCAGTACTTC. As protein: CASTFVATQETQYF.

The rearrangement joins TRBV29-1 to TRBJ1-2, with TRBD1 matching 7 bases. CDR1 is SQVTM, CDR2 ANQGSEA, per germline. Trimming at V came to 5 bases and at J to 8 bases, leaving 17 bases not matched to a gene. This CDR3 contains 15 residues. The CDR3 DNA follows: TGCAGCGTTCCTAGGGGCGGGACAGTGTCGTACGGCTACACCTTC. Residues: CSVPRGGTVSYGYTF.